Below are 13 T cell receptor beta chains sequenced from a single sample in a study of shared clonotypes between healthy human individuals. Terminally differentiated effector memory CD45RA+ cells were excluded by CCR7 positive selection of CD45RO-negative cells. The repertoire was sequenced with immunoSEQ multiplex PCR; TCRdb's copy has only in-frame clones and lacks some. The sample shows about 2,100,000 clones, 85% to 95% of them seen only once. The sample comprised naive CD8+ T cells from PBMCs. Receptors originate from a man aged 18 to 29 in good health. Some clones in this sample may be carry-over from other donors' samples.

This clone was seen a single time. The V gene is TRBV4-1, the J gene TRBJ2-1, with D unclear. The CDR3 covers 14 residues. Trimming cost V 4 bases and J 6 bases, with 13 bases left between them. Germline V gene lookup returns CDR1 MGHRA and CDR2 YSYEKL. CDR3 coding DNA: TGCGCCAGCAGCCCGTCAAACCTCGGCAATGAGCAGTTCTTC. Protein sequence: CASSPSNLGNEQFF.

This clone was seen only once. The V call is TRBV30, the J call TRBJ2-1, with 12 bases matching TRBD2. The junction had 8 bases not matched to a gene; V was cut back by 7 bases and J by 7 bases. CDR1 and CDR2 (germline): GTSNPN, SVGIG (reference sequence). The CDR3 totals 14 residues. The CDR3 loop is CALRLAGVLNEQFF. The CDR3 coding sequence is TGTGCCTTACGACTAGCGGGAGTCCTTAATGAGCAGTTCTTC.

This sequence joins TRBV28 and TRBJ2-7; the D gene is possibly TRBD1 (6 bases). V lost 6 bases and J 6 bases, leaving 15 bases between the germline ends. In germline, CDR1 is MDHEN, CDR2 SYDVKM. The CDR3 length is 13 residues. In DNA, the CDR3 is TGTGCCAGCAGGGTTGGGGAAGGGGGCGAGCAGTACTTC. Translating it yields CASRVGEGGEQYF.

V and J are TRBV30 and TRBJ2-7, with D perhaps given as TRBD1 or TRBD2 (5 bases each). The germline V and J ends were trimmed by 1 base and 2 bases, with 6 bases remaining between them. The CDR3 sequence is 12 residues long. Looked up from germline, CDR1 is GTSNPN and CDR2 is SVGIG (reference sequence). This chain's CDR3 is CAWSAGPYEQYF. The CDR3 bases are TGTGCCTGGAGTGCGGGGCCCTACGAGCAGTACTTC.

The genes are TRBV9 and TRBJ2-3, with TRBD1 identical over 7 bases. CDR1 is SGDLS, CDR2 YYNGEE, per germline. The CDR3 covers 16 residues. V was clipped by 4 bases and J by 5 bases; unmatched bases: 13. The DNA for the CDR3 is TGTGCCAGCAGCCCCCTGGCGAGGGGGCAAGGAGATACGCAGTATTTT. Translating gives CASSPLARGQGDTQYF. Full variable domain (missing parts from reference TRBV9 and TRBJ2-3): DSGVTQTPKHLITATGQRVTLRCSPRSGDLSVYWYQQSLDQGLQFLIQYYNGEERAKGNILERFSAQQFPDLHSELNLSSLELGDSALYFCASSPLARGQGDTQYFGPGTRLTVL.

This chain uses TRBV10-3 with TRBJ2-2, with D perhaps TRBD2 (9 bases). V was trimmed by 4 bases and J by 6 bases, leaving 15 bases between them. The germline V gene encodes CDR1 ENHRY and CDR2 SYGVKD. The CDR3 length is 15 residues. CDR3 sequence: CAISGLAGQAGELFF. The CDR3 nucleotides are TGTGCCATCAGTGGGCTAGCGGGACAGGCCGGGGAGCTGTTTTTT.

The rearrangement links TRBV21-1 to TRBJ2-7; the D call TRBD2 from the table was never checked on the DNA. TRBV21-1 is tagged as a pseudogene. The CDR3 extends over 17 amino acids. In nucleotides, the CDR3 is TGTGCCAGCAGCAAAGTGGGGCTTAGCGGGAGGGCCGGCGAGCAGTACTTC. Protein product: CASSKVGLSGRAGEQYF.

This clone was seen a handful of times. This chain links TRBV5-6 with TRBJ2-7; perhaps TRBD1 as D (6 bases). Germline CDR1 reads SGHDT; CDR2 reads YYEEEE. This CDR3 comprises 13 residues. Trimming removed 1 base from V and 2 bases from J, with 7 bases in between. CDR3 nucleotides: TGTGCCAGCAGCTTGTGGACAGCCTACGAGCAGTACTTC. Translation gives CASSLWTAYEQYF.

This chain connects TRBV19 to TRBJ2-2; D is unresolved. The CDR3 loop spans 11 amino acids. The V and J ends lost 7 bases and 8 bases respectively, with 8 bases between them. CDR1 and CDR2 from the germline V gene are LNHDA and SQIVND (reference sequence). The CDR3 DNA follows: TGTGCCAGTAATACATGGGGGGAGCTGTTTTTT. It yields the protein CASNTWGELFF. Together with reference TRBV19 and TRBJ2-2, the CDR3 gives the full variable domain: DGGITQSPKYLFRKEGQNVTLSCEQNLNHDAMYWYRQDPGQGLRLIYYSQIVNDFQKGDIAEGYSVSREKKESFPLTVTSAQKNPTAFYLCASNTWGELFFGEGSRLTVL.

The rearrangement joins TRBV9 to TRBJ2-1; D not resolved. The length of the CDR3 is 15 residues. Trimming stripped 3 bases from V and 2 bases from J, with 12 bases between. Germline values: CDR1 SGDLS, CDR2 YYNGEE. CDR3 DNA: TGTGCCAGCAGCGGAGGTGGGGAAACCTACAATGAGCAGTTCTTC. Its translation is CASSGGGETYNEQFF. Full variable domain (rest looked up from reference TRBV9 and TRBJ2-1): DSGVTQTPKHLITATGQRVTLRCSPRSGDLSVYWYQQSLDQGLQFLIQYYNGEERAKGNILERFSAQQFPDLHSELNLSSLELGDSALYFCASSGGGETYNEQFFGPGTRLTVL.

The CDR3 nucleotides read TGCGCCAGCAGCCAAGGGTTGCCGAACCAGGGTTTTATCAAAAAACTGTTTTTT. It is translated as CASSQGLPNQGFIKKLFF. The rearrangement links TRBV4-3 to TRBJ1-4; weak D call: TRBD1 (5 bases). The CDR3 is 18 amino acids. The V gene lost 1 base and the J gene lost 9 bases, with 24 bases spanning the gap. The V gene's germline CDR1 is LGHNA and CDR2 YSLEER.

The rearrangement uses TRBV6-5 and TRBJ2-3, with D possibly being TRBD2 (6 bases). From germline, CDR1 is MNHEY and CDR2 SVGAGI. The germline V and J ends were trimmed by 4 bases and 2 bases, with 13 bases remaining between them. The CDR3 runs to 15 residues. DNA for the CDR3: TGTGCCAGCAGTTGGGGGACTCCCCTCACAGATACGCAGTATTTT. Translating it yields CASSWGTPLTDTQYF.

The chain couples TRBV5-1 to TRBJ2-7, with 7 bases that match TRBD1. The CDR3 loop spans 16 amino acids. Germline CDR1 is SGHRS and CDR2 is YFSETQ. V trimming: 2 bases; J trimming: 5 bases; junction bases outside the gene matches: 13. CDR3 residues: CASSFLELTGSHEQYF. The CDR3 region has the DNA TGCGCCAGCAGCTTCCTTGAGTTGACAGGGTCCCACGAGCAGTACTTC.